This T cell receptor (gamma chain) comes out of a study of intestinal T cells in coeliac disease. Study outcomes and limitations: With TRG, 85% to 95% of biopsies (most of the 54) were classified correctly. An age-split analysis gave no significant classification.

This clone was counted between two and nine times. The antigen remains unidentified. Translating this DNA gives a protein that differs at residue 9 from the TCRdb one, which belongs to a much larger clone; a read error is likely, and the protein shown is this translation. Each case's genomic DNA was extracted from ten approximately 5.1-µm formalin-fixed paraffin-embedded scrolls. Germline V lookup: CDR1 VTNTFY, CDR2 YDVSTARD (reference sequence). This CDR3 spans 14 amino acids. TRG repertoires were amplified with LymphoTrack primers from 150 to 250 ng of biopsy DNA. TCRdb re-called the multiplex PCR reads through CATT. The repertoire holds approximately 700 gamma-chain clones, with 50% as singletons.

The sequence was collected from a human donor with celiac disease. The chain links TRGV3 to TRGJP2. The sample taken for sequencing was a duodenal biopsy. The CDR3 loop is CATWSRSSGWIKTF. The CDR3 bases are TGTGCCACCTGGTCCCGTAGTAGTGGTTGGATCAAGACGTTT.